The 24 T cell receptor beta chains below were found in one sample sequenced in a study of blood T cell repertoires in COVID-19. TCRdb's copy holds only in-frame clones and misses some; the assay was immunoSEQ multiplex PCR. The sample shows tens of thousands of clones, around 92% of them seen only once. The specimen sequenced was peripheral blood. The receptor set was obtained from a human donor in a cohort sampled during active COVID-19.

The chain uses TRBV4-2 and TRBJ2-3, with D perhaps TRBD2 (6 bases). CDR3 length: 16 residues. V lost 0 bases to trimming and J lost 0 bases, with 10 bases between them. Germline V CDR1 and CDR2: LGHNA, YNFKEQ. Here the CDR3 reads CASSQEGRGSTDTQYF. The CDR3 region has the DNA TGTGCCAGCAGCCAAGAGGGGCGGGGAAGCACAGATACGCAGTATTTT.

The rearrangement links TRBV3-1 (or the pseudogene TRBV3-2) to TRBJ2-1, with D unclear. The ends were cut back, 0 bases at V and 4 bases at J, with 10 bases in the middle. The CDR3 totals 15 residues. Looked up from germline, CDR1 is LGHDT and CDR2 is YNNKEL (reference sequence). The CDR3 loop is CASSQEAALYNEQFF. As DNA, the CDR3 is TGTGCCAGCAGCCAAGAGGCGGCTCTTTACAATGAGCAGTTCTTC.

This rearrangement joins TRBV27 to TRBJ1-5, with D possibly TRBD1 on 5 matching bases. Trimming shortened V by 2 bases and J by 3 bases, and 11 bases separated the two germline ends. The V gene's germline CDR1 is MNHEY and CDR2 SMNVEV (reference sequence). The CDR3 is 15 residues long. As DNA, the CDR3 is TGTGCCAGCAGTTTAGGGGGGGGTAACAATCAGCCCCAGCATTTT. Translated: CASSLGGGNNQPQHF.

The chain joins TRBV4-1 to TRBJ1-6; weak D call: TRBD1 (6 bases). This CDR3 is built from 18 residues. Germline lookup yields CDR1 MGHRA and CDR2 YSYEKL. V was pared by 0 bases and J by 5 bases, with 17 bases between. DNA of the CDR3: TGCGCCAGCAGCCAAGAACCCCCTGGACAGCTAAATAATTCACCCCTCCACTTT. Amino acids: CASSQEPPGQLNNSPLHF.

This chain joins TRBV7-8 and TRBJ1-4, with D possibly matching TRBD1 (5 bases). The V end lost 3 bases, the J end lost 0 bases, and 11 bases lay between the germline ends. The V gene's germline CDR1 is SGHVS and CDR2 FQNEAQ. CDR3 length: 16 residues. The CDR3 nucleotides are TGTGCCAGCAGCTTCGGGGGGGGAACAACTAATGAAAAACTGTTTTTT. It is translated as CASSFGGGTTNEKLFF.

V is TRBV6-4 and J is TRBJ2-3, with TRBD1 matching 10 bases. Trimming cost V 7 bases and J 5 bases; bases outside gene matches: 12. This CDR3 comprises 16 residues. CDR1 and CDR2 (germline): MRHNA, SNTAGT. The DNA of the CDR3 is TGTGCCAGCACCGCCCCGACAGGGGGCGCGGGAGATACGCAGTATTTT. It is translated as CASTAPTGGAGDTQYF.

The chain has TRBV5-1 and TRBJ2-4; 16 nucleotides agree with TRBD2. The CDR3 totals 19 residues. With 1 base clipped from V and 1 base from J, the junction kept 5 bases outside the gene matches. Germline V gene sequence: CDR1 SGHRS, CDR2 YFSETQ. Here the CDR3 reads CASSLNPGLAGGAKNIQYF. The CDR3 DNA reads as TGCGCCAGCAGCTTGAACCCGGGACTAGCGGGAGGGGCCAAAAACATTCAGTACTTC.

V is TRBV11-3 and J is TRBJ2-1, with 10 bases lining up with TRBD2. Germline trimming cut 4 bases from V and 12 bases from J; bases unmatched to any gene: 3. Germline V lookup: CDR1 SGHNT, CDR2 YENEEA. CDR3 size: 12 residues. CDR3 in DNA: TGTGCCAGCAGCTATCTAGCGGGAGTGCAGTTCTTC. This gives the protein CASSYLAGVQFF.

The V gene is TRBV3-1 (or the pseudogene TRBV3-2), the J gene TRBJ1-1; D gene unclear. V lost 2 bases to trimming and J lost 1 base, with 14 bases between them. The CDR3 consists of 16 residues. Germline V gene data show CDR1 as LGHDT and CDR2 as YNNKEL (reference sequence). The DNA of the CDR3 is TGTGCCAGCAGCCAAACCCAGGTGGGCCAGAACACTGAAGCTTTCTTT. Translating gives CASSQTQVGQNTEAFF.

V usage is TRBV18 and J usage is TRBJ2-1, with TRBD2 as a possible D gene (6 bases). The germline gives CDR1 KGHSH, CDR2 LQKENI. The CDR3 spans 15 residues. Trimming left V 8 bases short and J 3 bases short, with 17 bases between. Written as DNA, the CDR3 is TGTGCCAGCGCACGACTGAGCGGGCACTACAATGAGCAGTTCTTC. This gives the protein CASARLSGHYNEQFF.

The CDR3 loop is CASSPRTGEGNTIYF. In nucleotides, the CDR3 is TGCGCCAGCAGCCCCAGGACAGGGGAAGGAAACACCATATATTTT. The chain is built from TRBV5-1 and TRBJ1-3, with TRBD1 matching 9 bases. Germline loops: CDR1 SGHRS, CDR2 YFSETQ. The CDR3 has 15 amino acids. With 4 bases clipped from V and 4 bases from J, the junction kept 6 bases outside the gene matches.

This clone was detected only once. The chain links TRBV4-2 to TRBJ1-1; D gene ambiguous. CDR1 is LGHNA and CDR2 is YNFKEQ in the germline V gene. The V end was cut by 7 bases, the J end by 1 base, with 10 bases between. This CDR3 is 13 amino acids long. This CDR3 is CASTTPGNTEAFF. CDR3 DNA: TGTGCCAGCACAACTCCAGGGAACACTGAAGCTTTCTTT.

The chain combines TRBV6-2 or TRBV6-3 with TRBJ2-7, with D possibly matching TRBD1 (6 bases). CDR3 size: 14 residues. The germline gives CDR1 MNHEY, CDR2 SVGEGT. V shed 6 bases and J shed 7 bases, with 19 bases lying between them. The CDR3 is CASSPNRVPREQYF. The CDR3 DNA follows: TGTGCCAGCAGCCCCAACAGGGTCCCCAGGGAGCAGTACTTC.

The CDR3 reads CASSYAWTGGEQYF. Written as DNA, the CDR3 is TGTGCCAGCAGCTACGCGTGGACAGGTGGCGAGCAGTACTTC. The genes are TRBV11-1 and TRBJ2-7, with 7 positions matching TRBD1. V lost 4 bases, J lost 6 bases, and 9 bases stayed unmatched. The CDR3 is made up of 14 amino acids. Per germline, CDR1 SGHAT and CDR2 FQDESV (reference sequence).

The gene calls are TRBV4-3 and TRBJ2-7; D is uncertain. The CDR3 sequence is 15 residues long. Germline CDR1 and CDR2: LGHNA and YSLEER. Trimming took 1 base from V and 1 from J, leaving 11 bases between them. The CDR3 reads CASSQGAQRSYEQYF. Written as DNA, the CDR3 is TGCGCCAGCAGCCAAGGGGCGCAACGGTCCTACGAGCAGTACTTC.

This clone was detected only once. The chain links TRBV28 to TRBJ2-7, with 9 bases matching TRBD2. Germline V gives CDR1 MDHEN, CDR2 SYDVKM. The junction had 11 bases not matched to a gene; V was cut back by 5 bases and J by 3 bases. The CDR3 runs to 16 residues. DNA for the CDR3: TGTGCCAGCAGTCCCCGGGCTAGCGGGGCGCTCTACGAGCAGTACTTC. This sequence encodes CASSPRASGALYEQYF.

The J gene is TRBJ1-2, the V gene TRBV6-1; no clear D. Germline V gene data show CDR1 as MNHNS and CDR2 as SASEGT. V dropped 2 bases and J dropped 8 bases, with 12 bases sitting between them. The CDR3 loop spans 13 amino acids. The CDR3 nucleotides are TGTGCCAGCAGTGAATCCCCCTCGTTAGGCTACACCTTC. Protein sequence: CASSESPSLGYTF.

CDR3 DNA: TGCGCCAGCAGCCTTTGGACAGGGAGTGAAGCTTTCTTT. Protein sequence: CASSLWTGSEAFF. The rearrangement uses TRBV4-3 and TRBJ1-1, with 8 bases matching TRBD1. The trim removed 4 bases at V and 7 bases at J, leaving 5 bases unmatched. This CDR3 has 13 residues. Germline CDR1 and CDR2: LGHNA and YSLEER.

The chain couples TRBV4-1 to TRBJ2-4, with 9 bases matching TRBD1. The CDR3 sequence is 15 residues long. Germline assignment: CDR1 MGHRA and CDR2 YSYEKL. Trimming at V came to 1 base and at J to 10 bases, leaving 8 bases not matched to a gene. CDR3 region: CASSQVGTGNRIQYF. The DNA of the CDR3 is TGCGCCAGCAGCCAAGTAGGGACAGGGAATCGGATTCAGTACTTC.

The chain uses TRBV6-5 and TRBJ1-5, with 7 bases fitting TRBD1. V was clipped by 3 bases and J by 6 bases; unmatched bases: 8. This CDR3 has 15 residues. Germline-derived CDR1 and CDR2 are MNHEY and SVGAGI. In nucleotides, the CDR3 is TGTGCCAGCAGTTATTCACAGGGGCTGGGTCAGCCCCAGCATTTT. The encoded protein is CASSYSQGLGQPQHF.

This rearrangement joins TRBV29-1 to TRBJ1-5, with D maybe TRBD1 (5 bases). Germline CDR1 SQVTM, CDR2 ANQGSEA. The CDR3 loop spans 14 amino acids. Trimming took off 5 bases at V and 0 bases at J, with 11 bases between the two ends. CDR3 in DNA: TGCAGCGTTAGGGCGCAGGGTAGCAATCAGCCCCAGCATTTT. It encodes CSVRAQGSNQPQHF.

The V and J genes are TRBV5-5 and TRBJ1-3, with D tentatively TRBD1 (6 bases). The CDR3 is 14 residues long. From germline, CDR1 is SGHKS and CDR2 YYEKEE (reference sequence). Trimming left V 0 bases short and J 4 bases short, with 8 bases between. CDR3 DNA sequence: TGTGCCAGCAGCTTGGAGGGGGTCGGAAACACCATATATTTT. Amino acid sequence: CASSLEGVGNTIYF. Based on the CDR3 plus reference TRBV5-5 and TRBJ1-3, the full variable domain is DAGVTQSPTHLIKTRGQQVTLRCSPISGHKSVSWYQQVLGQGPQFIFQYYEKEERGRGNFPDRFSARQFPNYSSELNVNALLLGDSALYLCASSLEGVGNTIYFGEGSWLTVV.

This clone was found once. This chain uses TRBV29-1 with TRBJ2-2; TRBD2 agrees at 10 bases. The CDR3 extends over 13 amino acids. V was clipped by 6 bases and J by 3 bases; unmatched bases: 1. Looked up from germline, CDR1 is SQVTM and CDR2 is ANQGSEA. CDR3 loop: CSVLAGYTGELFF. The CDR3 DNA reads as TGCAGCGTACTAGCGGGGTACACCGGGGAGCTGTTTTTT.

The gene calls are TRBV9 and TRBJ2-1; 9 positions agree with TRBD1. The V segment lost 3 bases and the J segment 3 bases; nucleotides outside the gene matches: 4. Germline loops: CDR1 SGDLS, CDR2 YYNGEE. The CDR3 loop spans 15 amino acids. CDR3 amino acids: CASSATGGVYNEQFF. As DNA, the CDR3 is TGTGCCAGCAGCGCTACAGGGGGCGTCTACAATGAGCAGTTCTTC.